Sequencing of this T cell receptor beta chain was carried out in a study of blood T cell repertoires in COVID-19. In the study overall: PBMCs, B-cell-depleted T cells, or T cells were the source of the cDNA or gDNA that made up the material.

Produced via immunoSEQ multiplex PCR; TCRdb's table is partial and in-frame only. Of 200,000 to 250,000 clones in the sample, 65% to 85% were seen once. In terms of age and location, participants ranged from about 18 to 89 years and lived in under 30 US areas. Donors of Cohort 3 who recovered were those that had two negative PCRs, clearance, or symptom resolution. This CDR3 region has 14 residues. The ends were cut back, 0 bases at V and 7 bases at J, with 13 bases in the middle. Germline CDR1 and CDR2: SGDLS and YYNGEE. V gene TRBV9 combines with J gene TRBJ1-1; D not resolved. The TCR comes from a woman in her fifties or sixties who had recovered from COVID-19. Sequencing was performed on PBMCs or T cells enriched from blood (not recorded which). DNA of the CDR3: TGTGCCAGCAGCGTAGGTGGTTCGGGAAATGAAGCTTTCTTT. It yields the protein CASSVGGSGNEAFF.